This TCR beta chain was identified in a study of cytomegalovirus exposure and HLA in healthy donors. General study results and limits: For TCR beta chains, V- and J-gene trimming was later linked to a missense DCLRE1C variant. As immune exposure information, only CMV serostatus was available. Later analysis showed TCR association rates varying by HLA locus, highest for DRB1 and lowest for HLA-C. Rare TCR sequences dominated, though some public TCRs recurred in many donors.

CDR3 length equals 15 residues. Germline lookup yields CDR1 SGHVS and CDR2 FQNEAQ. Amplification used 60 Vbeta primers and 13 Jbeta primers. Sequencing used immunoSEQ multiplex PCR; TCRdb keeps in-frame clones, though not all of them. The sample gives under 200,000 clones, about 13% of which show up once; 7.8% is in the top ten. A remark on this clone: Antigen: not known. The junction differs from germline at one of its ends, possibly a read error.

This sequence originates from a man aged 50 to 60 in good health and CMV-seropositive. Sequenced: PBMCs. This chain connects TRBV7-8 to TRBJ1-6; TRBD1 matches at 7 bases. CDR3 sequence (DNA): TGTGCCGCCGGGACAGAGAGCTCCTATAATTCACCCCTCCCCTTT. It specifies CAAGTESSYNSPLPF.